This T cell receptor beta chain originates from a study of CXCR3-negative and CXCR3-positive naive CD8 T cells. Per germline, CDR1 SNHLY and CDR2 FYNNEI. The CDR3 is 17 amino acids. Preparation of TRB cDNA libraries relied on 5' RACE carrying UMI labels. Each CDR3 protein gets one entry in TCRdb, which reprocessed the 5' RACE reads and gives no DNA. The sample includes roughly 100,000 distinct CDR3 sequences. The chain joins TRBV2 to TRBJ2-5; the TCRdb call, TRBD2, lacks DNA for checking. Sequenced: naive CXCR3- CD8+ T cells from blood. As for subset: CD45RO-CCR7+CD27+CD95- naive CD8+ T cells lacking CXCR3 (TNR3-). The TCR was taken from a human donor in good health. Some clones in this sample may be carry-over from other donors' samples. The CDR3 sequence is CASSGPTSGGFLETQYF.